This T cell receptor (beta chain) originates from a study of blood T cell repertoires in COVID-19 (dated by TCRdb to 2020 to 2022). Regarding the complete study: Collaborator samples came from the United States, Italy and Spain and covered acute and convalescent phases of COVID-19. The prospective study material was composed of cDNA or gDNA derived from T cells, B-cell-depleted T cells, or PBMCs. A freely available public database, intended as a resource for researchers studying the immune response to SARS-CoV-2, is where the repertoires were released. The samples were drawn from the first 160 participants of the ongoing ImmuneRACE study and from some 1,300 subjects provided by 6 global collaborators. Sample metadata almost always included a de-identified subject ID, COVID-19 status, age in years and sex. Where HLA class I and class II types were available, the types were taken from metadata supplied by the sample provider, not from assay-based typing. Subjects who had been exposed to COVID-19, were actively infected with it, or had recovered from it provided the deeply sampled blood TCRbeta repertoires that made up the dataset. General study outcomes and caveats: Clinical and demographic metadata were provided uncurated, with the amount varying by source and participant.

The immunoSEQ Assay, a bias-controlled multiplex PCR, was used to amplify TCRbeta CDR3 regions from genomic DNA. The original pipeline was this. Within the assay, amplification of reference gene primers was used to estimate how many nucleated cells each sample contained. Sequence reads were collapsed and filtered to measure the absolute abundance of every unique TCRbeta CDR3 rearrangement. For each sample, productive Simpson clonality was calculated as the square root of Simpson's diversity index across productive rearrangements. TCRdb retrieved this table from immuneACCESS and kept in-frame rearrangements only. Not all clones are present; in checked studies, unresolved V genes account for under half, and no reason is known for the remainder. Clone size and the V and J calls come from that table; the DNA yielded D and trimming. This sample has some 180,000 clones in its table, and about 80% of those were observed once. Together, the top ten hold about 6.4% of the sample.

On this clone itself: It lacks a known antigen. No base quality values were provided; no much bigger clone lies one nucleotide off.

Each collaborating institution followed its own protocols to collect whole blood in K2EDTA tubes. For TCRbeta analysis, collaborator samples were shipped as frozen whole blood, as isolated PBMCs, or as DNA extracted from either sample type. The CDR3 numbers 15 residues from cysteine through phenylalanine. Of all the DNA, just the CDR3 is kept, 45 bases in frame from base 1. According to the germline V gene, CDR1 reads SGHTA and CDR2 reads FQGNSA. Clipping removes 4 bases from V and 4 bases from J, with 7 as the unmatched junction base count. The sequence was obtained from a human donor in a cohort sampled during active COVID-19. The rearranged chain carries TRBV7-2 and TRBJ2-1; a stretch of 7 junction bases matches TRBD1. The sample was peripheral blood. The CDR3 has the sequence CASSSSGTAYNEQFF. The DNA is TGTGCCAGCAGCTCCTCCGGGACAGCTTACAATGAGCAGTTCTTC. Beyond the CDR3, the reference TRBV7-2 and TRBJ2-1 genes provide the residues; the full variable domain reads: GAGVSQSPSNKVTEKGKDVELRCDPISGHTALYWYRQSLGQGLEFLIYFQGNSAPDKSGLPSDRFSAERTGGSVSTLTIQRTQQEDSAVYLCASSSSGTAYNEQFFGPGTRLTVL.